This T cell receptor beta chain comes out of a study of beta chain features in type 1 diabetes (dated by TCRdb to 2016 to 2018). Regarding the research as a whole: Patients and healthy donors did not differ in mean age, gender distribution, total cell number or subset yield. A total of 107,917,701 sorted cells were examined across all samples, and a strong correlation was observed between cell number per subset and RNA yield. The study compared TCRB repertoires of sorted circulating CD4+ T cell subsets between recently diagnosed type 1 diabetes patients and matched healthy donors. Naive and central memory subsets were obtained from all 30 or so donors, but regulatory and stem cell-like memory subsets were isolated from only 8 patients and roughly 8 healthy donors. Points the paper makes about the study in general: Because the HLA sub-analyses included only small numbers of individuals, any influence of HLA type on TCRB rearrangement was left unresolved. Shorter templates might be favored by PCR, yet because patient and control samples were amplified and corrected together, any such skew would affect both groups equally. Naive, central memory and regulatory TCRB repertoires appeared to be more similar among patients than among healthy donors. Fewer insertions and more nucleotide deletions at VDJ recombination sites were observed in patients with type 1 diabetes, implying thymic rearrangement abnormalities. Sequencing cDNA rather than genomic DNA could over-represent highly expressing activated cells, although activation and CD3 levels did not differ between groups. In all four CD4+ subsets, TCRB CDR3 length was moderately but significantly shorter in type 1 diabetes patients.

Each donor gave one peripheral blood draw, roughly 120 mL on average, collected into heparinised tubes. Naive, central memory, regulatory and stem cell-like memory CD4+ T cells were sorted on a BD FACSAria II using a panel including CD45RO, CCR7, CD25, CD127, CD95 and CD27. A purity above 95% was achieved for all sorted populations. Right away, PBMCs were isolated by Lymphoprep density gradient centrifugation and were stained directly, with no culture step. Samples were stained and sorted in pairs, with one healthy donor and one patient per experiment, so that batch effects were minimized. This clone was observed a handful of times. What antigen it recognizes has not been identified. Base qualities are not provided; no much larger clone lies one nucleotide away. The CDR3 spans 12 residues, from the cysteine through the phenylalanine. The only DNA kept is the CDR3, 36 bases in frame from the first base. The V and J ends are trimmed by 1 base and 14 bases, leaving 13 bases between them. CDR1 and CDR2 are drawn from the germline V gene: SGHDN, FVKESK.

The entire amount of isolated RNA was reverse transcribed using the High Capacity cDNA Reverse Transcription Kit, so the sequenced TCRB transcripts were expressed ones. Deep immunoSEQ sequencing was applied to naive, central memory and regulatory T cell samples, giving an average of around 3.8 million total reads per sample. After sorted cells were lysed in RLT buffer, RNA was extracted with DNase-treated RNeasy Micro or Mini kits, with the choice depending on cell number. Each cell subset was processed separately to prevent cross-contamination, with patient and healthy donor samples processed together. TCRB sequences were amplified from cDNA with the immunoSEQ multiplex PCR, producing 87-bp fragments spanning the CDR3 region. Sequencing of the amplicons was performed on the Illumina HiSeq platform. As for how the authors treated the data: PCR bias was corrected computationally using synthetic template baselines, and reads within Hamming distance 2 were collapsed, with unmergeable singletons discarded. Reads were aligned against IMGT to assign V, D and J genes, CDR3 length and insertions or deletions at six rearrangement sites. Within each subset, clonotype counts were normalized to the number of sorted cells before true diversity and Gini coefficients were calculated with the tcR R package. The overlap coefficient, calculated on TCRB nucleotide sequences, was used to measure repertoire sharing. TCRdb limited this immuneACCESS table to in-frame rearrangements with V and J called. A share of clones is missing; checked studies link under half to unresolved V genes, and the rest is unexplained. V and J calls and clone size are given by that table; D and trimming were obtained from the DNA. The sample data list 200,000 to 300,000 clones, and 25% to 30% of these were observed just once. Of the sample, 4% is held by the ten largest clones.

The rearranged segments are TRBV14 and TRBJ2-3; the D gene assignment is ambiguous. Sample: central memory CD4+ T cells from blood. The sequence was obtained from a man aged 30 to 45 in good health. At the DNA level, the sequence is TGTGCCAGCAGCCAAGGTGGTAGCTGGCCGTATTTT. This codes for CASSQGGSWPYF.